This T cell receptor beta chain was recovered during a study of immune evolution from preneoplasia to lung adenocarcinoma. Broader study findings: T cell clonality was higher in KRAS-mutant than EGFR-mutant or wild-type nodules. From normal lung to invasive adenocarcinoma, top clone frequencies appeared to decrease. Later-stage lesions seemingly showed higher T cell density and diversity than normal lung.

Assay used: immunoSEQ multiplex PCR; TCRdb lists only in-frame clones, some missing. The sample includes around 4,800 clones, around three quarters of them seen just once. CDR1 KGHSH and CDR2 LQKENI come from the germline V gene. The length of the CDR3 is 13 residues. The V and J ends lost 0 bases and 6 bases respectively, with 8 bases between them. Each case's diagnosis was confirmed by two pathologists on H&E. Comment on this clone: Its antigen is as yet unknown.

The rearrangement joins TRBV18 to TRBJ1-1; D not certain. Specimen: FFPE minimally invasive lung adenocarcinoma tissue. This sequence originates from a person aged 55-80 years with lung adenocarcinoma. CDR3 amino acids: CASSPPRAAEAFF. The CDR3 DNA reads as TGTGCCAGCTCACCACCTAGGGCCGCTGAAGCTTTCTTT. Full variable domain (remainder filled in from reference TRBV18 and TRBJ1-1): NAGVMQNPRHLVRRRGQEARLRCSPMKGHSHVYWYRQLPEEGLKFMVYLQKENIIDESGMPKERFSAEFPKEGPSILRIQQVVRGDSAAYFCASSPPRAAEAFFGQGTRLTVV.